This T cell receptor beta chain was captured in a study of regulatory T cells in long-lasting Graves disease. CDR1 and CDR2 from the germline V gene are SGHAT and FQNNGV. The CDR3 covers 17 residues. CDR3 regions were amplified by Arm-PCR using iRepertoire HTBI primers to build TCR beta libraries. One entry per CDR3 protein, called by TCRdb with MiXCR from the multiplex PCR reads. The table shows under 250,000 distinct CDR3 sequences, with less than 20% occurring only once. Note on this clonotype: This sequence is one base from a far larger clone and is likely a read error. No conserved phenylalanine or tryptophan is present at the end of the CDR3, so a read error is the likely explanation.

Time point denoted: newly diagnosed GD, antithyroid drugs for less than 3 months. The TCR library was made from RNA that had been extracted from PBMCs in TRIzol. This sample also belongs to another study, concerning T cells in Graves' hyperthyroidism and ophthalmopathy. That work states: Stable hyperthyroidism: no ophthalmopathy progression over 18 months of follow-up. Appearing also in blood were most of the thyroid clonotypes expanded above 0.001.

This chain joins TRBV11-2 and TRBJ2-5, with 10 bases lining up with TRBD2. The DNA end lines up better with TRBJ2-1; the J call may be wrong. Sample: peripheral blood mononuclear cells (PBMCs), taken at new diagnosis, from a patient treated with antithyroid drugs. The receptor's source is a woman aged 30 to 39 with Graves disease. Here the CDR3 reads CASSFRTSGKPYNEQFL. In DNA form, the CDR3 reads TGTGCCAGCAGTTTCCGGACTAGCGGAAAGCCATACAATGAGCAGTTCCTC.